This is a list of T cell receptor beta chains from one sample in a study of blood T cell repertoires in COVID-19. Here immunoSEQ multiplex PCR was the method, and the copy in TCRdb shows in-frame clones only, minus some. The sample shows a few hundred thousand clones, about nine tenths of them seen only once. The sequencing input was PBMCs or T cells enriched from blood (not recorded which). The receptors here all came from a woman aged 45-60 years in a cohort exposed to, infected with or recovered from COVID-19 (not recorded which). CDR3s include the opening cysteine and the closing phenylalanine or tryptophan.

v_gene: TRBV7-8; j_gene: TRBJ1-5; CDR3aa: CASSLLGTGNSNQPQHF
v_gene: TRBV7-8; j_gene: TRBJ1-2; CDR3aa: CASSLAGQGDTF
v_gene: TRBV5-4; j_gene: TRBJ1-2; CDR3aa: CASRRGGKGGYTF
v_gene: TRBV15; j_gene: TRBJ1-1; CDR3aa: CATSPLRNTEAFF
v_gene: TRBV6-5; j_gene: TRBJ2-5; CDR3aa: CASSYKAGAEETQYF
v_gene: TRBV2; j_gene: TRBJ1-6; CDR3aa: CASSEWQGYNSPLHF
v_gene: TRBV6-5; j_gene: TRBJ2-2; CDR3aa: CACQMTGNTGELFF
v_gene: TRBV13; j_gene: TRBJ2-3; CDR3aa: CASSLGPGTDTQYF
v_gene: TRBV3-1/TRBV3-2; j_gene: TRBJ1-2; CDR3aa: CASSQACSGGCAYGYTF
v_gene: TRBV10-3; j_gene: TRBJ2-7; CDR3aa: CAISGGVSYEQYF
v_gene: TRBV5-4; j_gene: TRBJ1-2; CDR3aa: CASSSNRQGYGYTF
v_gene: TRBV12-3/TRBV12-4; j_gene: TRBJ1-1; CDR3aa: CASSLQVNTEAFF
v_gene: TRBV5-4; j_gene: TRBJ1-2; CDR3aa: CASSSGQGGYYGYTF
v_gene: TRBV2; j_gene: TRBJ2-5; CDR3aa: CASSFQNQETQYF
v_gene: TRBV4-2; j_gene: TRBJ2-2; CDR3aa: CASSQRTENTGELFF
v_gene: TRBV7-3; j_gene: TRBJ2-5; CDR3aa: CASSSTTSGIGTQYF
v_gene: TRBV30; j_gene: TRBJ2-7; CDR3aa: CAWRRAGGPFEQYF
v_gene: TRBV7-9; j_gene: TRBJ2-7; CDR3aa: CASSDLRVGSYEQYF
v_gene: TRBV12-3/TRBV12-4; j_gene: TRBJ2-7; CDR3aa: CASSSDRGYEQYF
v_gene: TRBV20-1; j_gene: TRBJ1-6; CDR3aa: CSASEGGSSPLHF
v_gene: TRBV4-2; j_gene: TRBJ1-1; CDR3aa: CASSQAKTANTEAFF
v_gene: TRBV5-4; j_gene: TRBJ1-2; CDR3aa: CASSLGGQGNYGYTF
v_gene: TRBV3-1/TRBV3-2; j_gene: TRBJ1-1; CDR3aa: CASSLGRAEAFF
v_gene: TRBV15; j_gene: TRBJ1-1; CDR3aa: CATSRVAGRGGAFF
v_gene: TRBV4-1; j_gene: TRBJ1-2; CDR3aa: CASSQVETDYGYTF
v_gene: TRBV6-2/TRBV6-3; j_gene: TRBJ1-5; CDR3aa: CASSSFGGANQPQHF
v_gene: TRBV7-9; j_gene: TRBJ1-4; CDR3aa: CASSWRQGSNEKLFF
v_gene: TRBV7-9; j_gene: TRBJ1-4; CDR3aa: CASQRQGGEKLFF
v_gene: TRBV7-2; j_gene: TRBJ2-5; CDR3aa: CASRRGGQETQYF
v_gene: TRBV18; j_gene: TRBJ2-1; CDR3aa: CASSVRGAIYNEQFF
v_gene: TRBV19; j_gene: TRBJ1-1; CDR3aa: CASNEGGADTEAFF
v_gene: TRBV5-1; j_gene: TRBJ2-7; CDR3aa: CASRTTGGTNEQYF
v_gene: TRBV19; j_gene: TRBJ1-5; CDR3aa: CASSIGAQPQHF
v_gene: TRBV7-9; j_gene: TRBJ1-2; CDR3aa: CASSLGGTSYGYTF
v_gene: TRBV9; j_gene: TRBJ1-2; CDR3aa: CASSVSGDSGYTF
v_gene: TRBV5-1; j_gene: TRBJ2-1; CDR3aa: CASREGTSGYNEQFF
v_gene: TRBV7-3; j_gene: TRBJ2-4; CDR3aa: CASSPTSGEVHIQYF
v_gene: TRBV7-9; j_gene: TRBJ2-5; CDR3aa: CASSPADNSETQYF
v_gene: TRBV7-2; j_gene: TRBJ1-3; CDR3aa: CASSLDRRSGNTIYF
v_gene: TRBV30; j_gene: TRBJ2-1; CDR3aa: CAWSALSGGGRGEQFF
v_gene: TRBV21-1; j_gene: TRBJ2-3; CDR3aa: CASSKEAGAGDTQYF